This passage covers 3 T cell receptor beta chains from one sample sequenced in a study of blood T cell repertoires in COVID-19. Clones were sequenced by immunoSEQ multiplex PCR, and TCRdb holds only the in-frame ones, with some missing. The data hold about 280,000 clones, with approximately 85% observed a single time. The sequencing input was peripheral blood. The receptors shown here come from a man aged 50 to 59 with active or convalescent COVID-19.

The genes are TRBV11-2 and TRBJ1-6, with D maybe TRBD1 (6 bases). Germline values: CDR1 SGHAT, CDR2 FQNNGV. Trimming removed 1 base from V and 10 bases from J, with 14 bases in between. The CDR3 sequence is 15 residues long. CDR3 loop: CASSLVGPGQSPLHF. In DNA form, the CDR3 reads TGTGCCAGCAGCTTAGTTGGCCCCGGACAGTCACCCCTCCACTTT.

This sequence joins TRBV7-6 and TRBJ2-1; maybe TRBD2 (5 bases). Germline CDR1 reads SGHVS; CDR2 reads FNYEAQ. V lost 0 bases and J lost 6, with 12 bases in between. The CDR3 contains 15 residues. CDR3 sequence (DNA): TGTGCCAGCAGCTTAGCACTAGGAGCGGCCAATGAGCAGTTCTTC. It specifies CASSLALGAANEQFF. Supplemented by reference TRBV7-6 and TRBJ2-1, the full variable domain reads GAGVSQSPRYKVTKRGQDVALRCDPISGHVSLYWYRQALGQGPEFLTYFNYEAQQDKSGLPNDRFSAERPEGSISTLTIQRTEQRDSAMYRCASSLALGAANEQFFGPGTRLTVL.

Comment on this clone: The same CDR3 is also encoded by other DNA sequences in this sample. The chain has TRBV3-1 (or the pseudogene TRBV3-2) and TRBJ1-5, with 10 nucleotides matching TRBD1. CDR1 is LGHDT, CDR2 YNNKEL, per germline (reference sequence). The CDR3 covers 15 residues. V was clipped by 2 bases and J by 7 bases; unmatched bases: 5. The CDR3 region is CASSQTGTGDQPQHF. CDR3 nucleotides: TGTGCCAGCAGCCAAACCGGGACAGGGGACCAGCCCCAGCATTTT.